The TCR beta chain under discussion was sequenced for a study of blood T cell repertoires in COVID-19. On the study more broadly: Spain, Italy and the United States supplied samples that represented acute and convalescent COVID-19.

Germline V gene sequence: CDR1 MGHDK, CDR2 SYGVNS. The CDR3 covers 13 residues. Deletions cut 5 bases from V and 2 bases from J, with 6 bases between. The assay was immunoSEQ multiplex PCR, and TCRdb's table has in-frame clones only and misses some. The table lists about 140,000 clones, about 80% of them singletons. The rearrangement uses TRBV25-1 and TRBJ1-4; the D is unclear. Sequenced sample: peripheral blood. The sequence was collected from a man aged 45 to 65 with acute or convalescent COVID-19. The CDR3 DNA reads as TGTGCCAGCAGTCCTACCACTAATGAAAAACTGTTTTTT. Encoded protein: CASSPTTNEKLFF.